This TCR beta chain was captured in a study of OX40 agonist ivuxolimab in advanced cancers. Overall study findings and caveats: Normalized T-cell clonal expansion was also low in some nonresponders.

No patient had autoimmune disease or received systemic immunosuppression. CDR1 and CDR2 from the germline V gene are MDHEN and SYDVKM. This CDR3 has 13 amino acids. Trimming removed 6 bases at V and 4 bases at J, with 10 bases between. Assay used: immunoSEQ multiplex PCR; TCRdb lists only in-frame clones, some missing. The sample has 80,000 to 130,000 clones, less than 95% seen once. Notes on this clone: Its antigen is currently unknown.

Source: CD4+ or CD8+ T cells sorted from blood, taken in a trial of the OX40 agonist ivuxolimab. The chain has TRBV28 and TRBJ1-5; no reliable D call. The clonotype was recovered from an adult with an advanced solid tumor such as melanoma, head and neck, liver or kidney cancer. CDR3 in amino acids: CASRPDGNQPQHF. For the CDR3, the DNA is TGTGCCAGCAGACCCGACGGTAATCAGCCCCAGCATTTT.